The source of this TCR beta chain is a study of blood T cell repertoires in COVID-19. Overall study: Some COVID-19 samples were acute and others convalescent; all came from the United States, Italy and Spain. The cDNA or gDNA used as material had been derived from T cells, B-cell-depleted T cells, or PBMCs.

Seattle patients were enrolled while actively infected and followed longitudinally. The J segment lost 4 bases and the V segment lost 3 bases, leaving 4 bases of the junction unmatched. Germline-derived CDR1 and CDR2 are MDHEN and SYDVKM. The CDR3 consists of 15 residues. As originally analysed: Scientists estimated how many nucleated cells there were by amplifying reference gene primers. Sequencing used immunoSEQ multiplex PCR; TCRdb keeps in-frame clones, though not all of them. V and J calls and clone size are copied from that table; D and trimming were computed from the DNA. The table has approximately 250,000 clones, around 87% seen once.

The V gene is TRBV28, the J gene TRBJ2-3; 10 bases map to TRBD1. The specimen sequenced was peripheral blood. The receptor was derived from a woman aged 55-75 years with COVID-19, enrolled during active disease. CDR3 residues: CASSFGTGEADTQYF. The CDR3 bases are TGTGCCAGCAGTTTTGGGACAGGGGAGGCAGATACGCAGTATTTT.